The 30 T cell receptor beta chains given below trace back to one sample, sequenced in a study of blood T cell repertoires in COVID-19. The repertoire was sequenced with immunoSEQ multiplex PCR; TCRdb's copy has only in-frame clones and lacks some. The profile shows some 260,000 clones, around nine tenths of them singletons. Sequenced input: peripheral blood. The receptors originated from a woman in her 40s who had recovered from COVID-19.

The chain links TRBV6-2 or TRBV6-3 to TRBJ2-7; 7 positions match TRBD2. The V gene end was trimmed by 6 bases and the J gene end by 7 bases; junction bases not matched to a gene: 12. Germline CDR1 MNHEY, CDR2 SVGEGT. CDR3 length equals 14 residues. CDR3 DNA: TGTGCCAGCAGCCCTGGACTAGGGGAATGGGAGCAGTACGTC. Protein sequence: CASSPGLGEWEQYV.

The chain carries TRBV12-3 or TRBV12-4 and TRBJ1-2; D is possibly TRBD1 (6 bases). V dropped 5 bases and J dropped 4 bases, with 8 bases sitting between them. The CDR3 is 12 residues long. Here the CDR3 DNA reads TGTGCCAGCAGTAGGGGGTCCTATGGCTACACCTTC. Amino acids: CASSRGSYGYTF.

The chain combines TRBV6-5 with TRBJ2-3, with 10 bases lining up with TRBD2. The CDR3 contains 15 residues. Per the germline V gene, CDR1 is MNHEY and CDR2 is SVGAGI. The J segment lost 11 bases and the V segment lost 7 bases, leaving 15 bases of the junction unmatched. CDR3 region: CASTQEREGLRKQYF. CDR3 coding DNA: TGTGCCAGCACCCAAGAGCGGGAGGGCCTGAGAAAGCAGTATTTT.

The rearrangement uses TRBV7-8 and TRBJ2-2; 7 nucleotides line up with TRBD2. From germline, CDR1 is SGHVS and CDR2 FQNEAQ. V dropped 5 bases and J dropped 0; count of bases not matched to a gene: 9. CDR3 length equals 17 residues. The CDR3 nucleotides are TGTGCCAGCAGCCCCCGCCCGGGAGGTCCGAACACCGGGGAGCTGTTTTTT. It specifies CASSPRPGGPNTGELFF. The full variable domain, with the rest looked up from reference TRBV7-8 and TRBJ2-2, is GAGVSQSPRYKVAKRGQDVALRCDPISGHVSLFWYQQALGQGPEFLTYFQNEAQLDKSGLPSDRFFAERPEGSVSTLKIQRTQQEDSAVYLCASSPRPGGPNTGELFFGEGSRLTVL.

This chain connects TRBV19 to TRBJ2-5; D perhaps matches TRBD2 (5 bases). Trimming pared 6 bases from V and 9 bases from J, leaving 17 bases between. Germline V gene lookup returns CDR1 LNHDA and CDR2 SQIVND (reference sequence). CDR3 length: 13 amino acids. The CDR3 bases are TGTGCCAGTAGCCAGAACCAAGGCGGGCCCCAGTACTTC. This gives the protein CASSQNQGGPQYF.

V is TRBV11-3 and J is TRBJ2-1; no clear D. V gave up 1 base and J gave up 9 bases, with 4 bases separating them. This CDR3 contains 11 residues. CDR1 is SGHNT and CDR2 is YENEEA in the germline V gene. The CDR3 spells CASSLGAEQFF. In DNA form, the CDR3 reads TGTGCCAGCAGCTTAGGCGCTGAGCAGTTCTTC.

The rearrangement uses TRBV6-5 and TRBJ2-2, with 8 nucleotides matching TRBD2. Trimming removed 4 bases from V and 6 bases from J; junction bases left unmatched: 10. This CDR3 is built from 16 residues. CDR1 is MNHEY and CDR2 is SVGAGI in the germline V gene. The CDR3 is CASSSRGGGKAGELFF. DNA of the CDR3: TGTGCCAGCAGTTCCCGGGGGGGAGGGAAGGCCGGGGAGCTGTTTTTT.

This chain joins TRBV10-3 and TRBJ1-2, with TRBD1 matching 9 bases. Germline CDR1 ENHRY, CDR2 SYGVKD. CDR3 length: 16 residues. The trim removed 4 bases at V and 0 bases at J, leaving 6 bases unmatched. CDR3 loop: CAISGDRAGANYGYTF. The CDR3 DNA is TGTGCCATCAGTGGGGACAGGGCCGGAGCTAACTATGGCTACACCTTC.

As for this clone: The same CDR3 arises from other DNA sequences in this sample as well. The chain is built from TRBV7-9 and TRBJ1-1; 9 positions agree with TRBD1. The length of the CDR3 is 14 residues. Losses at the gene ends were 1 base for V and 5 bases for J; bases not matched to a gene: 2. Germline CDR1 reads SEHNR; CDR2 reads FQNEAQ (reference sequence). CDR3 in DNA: TGTGCCAGCAGCTTAGGGGGACAGGGTACTGAAGCTTTCTTT. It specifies CASSLGGQGTEAFF.

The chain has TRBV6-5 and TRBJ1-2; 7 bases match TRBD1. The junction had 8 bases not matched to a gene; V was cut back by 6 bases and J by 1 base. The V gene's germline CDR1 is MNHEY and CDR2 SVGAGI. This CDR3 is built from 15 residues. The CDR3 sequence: CASRQDRSSNYGYTF. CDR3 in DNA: TGTGCCAGCAGGCAGGACAGGTCGAGTAACTATGGCTACACCTTC.

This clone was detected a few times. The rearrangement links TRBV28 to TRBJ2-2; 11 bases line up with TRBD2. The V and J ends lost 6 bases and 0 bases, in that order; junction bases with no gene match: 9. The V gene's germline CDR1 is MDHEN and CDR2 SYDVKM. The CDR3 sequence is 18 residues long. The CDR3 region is CASSSTRTSGSNTGELFF. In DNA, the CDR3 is TGTGCCAGCAGCTCAACAAGGACTAGCGGGTCGAACACCGGGGAGCTGTTTTTT.

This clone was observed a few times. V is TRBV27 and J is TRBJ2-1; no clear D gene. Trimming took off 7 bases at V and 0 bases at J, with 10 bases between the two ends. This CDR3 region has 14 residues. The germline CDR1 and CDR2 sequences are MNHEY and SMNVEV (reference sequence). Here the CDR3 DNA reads TGTGCCAGCAAGACGGCTAGCTCCTACAATGAGCAGTTCTTC. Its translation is CASKTASSYNEQFF.

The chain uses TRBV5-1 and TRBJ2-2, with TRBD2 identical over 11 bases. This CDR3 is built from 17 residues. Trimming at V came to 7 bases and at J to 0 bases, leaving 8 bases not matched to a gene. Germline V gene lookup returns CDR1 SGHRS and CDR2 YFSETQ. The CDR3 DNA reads TGCGCCAGCGCCAGGGGGGGACTAGCGGCGAACACCGGGGAGCTGTTTTTT. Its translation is CASARGGLAANTGELFF.

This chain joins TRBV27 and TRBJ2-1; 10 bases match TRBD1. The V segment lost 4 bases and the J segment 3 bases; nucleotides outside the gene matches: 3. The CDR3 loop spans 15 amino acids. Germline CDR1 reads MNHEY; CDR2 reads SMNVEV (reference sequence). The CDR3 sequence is CASSSWTGGYNEQFF. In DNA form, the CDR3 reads TGTGCCAGCAGTTCCTGGACAGGGGGCTACAATGAGCAGTTCTTC.

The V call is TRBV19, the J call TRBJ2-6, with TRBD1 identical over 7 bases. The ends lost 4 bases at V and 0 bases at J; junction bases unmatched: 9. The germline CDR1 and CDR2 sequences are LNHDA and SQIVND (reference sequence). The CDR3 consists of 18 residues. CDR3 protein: CASSTRDSPRSGANVLTF. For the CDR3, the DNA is TGTGCCAGTAGTACGAGGGACAGCCCACGCTCTGGGGCCAACGTCCTGACTTTC.

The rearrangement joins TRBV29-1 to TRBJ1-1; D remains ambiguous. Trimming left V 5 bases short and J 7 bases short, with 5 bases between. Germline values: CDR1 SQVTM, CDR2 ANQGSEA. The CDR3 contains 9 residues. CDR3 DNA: TGCAGCGTTTCCGGTGAAGCTTTCTTT. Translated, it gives CSVSGEAFF.

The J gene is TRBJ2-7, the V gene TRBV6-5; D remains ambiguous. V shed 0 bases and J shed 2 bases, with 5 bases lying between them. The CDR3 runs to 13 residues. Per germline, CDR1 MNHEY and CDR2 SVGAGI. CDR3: CASSYSGPYEQYF. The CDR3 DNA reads TGTGCCAGCAGTTACTCGGGCCCCTACGAGCAGTACTTC.

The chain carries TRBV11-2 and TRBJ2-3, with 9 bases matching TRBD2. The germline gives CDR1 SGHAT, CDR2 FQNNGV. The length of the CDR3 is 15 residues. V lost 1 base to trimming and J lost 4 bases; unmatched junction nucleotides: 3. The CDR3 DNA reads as TGTGCCAGCAGCTTAGTTGGCGGGAGGGCAGATACGCAGTATTTT. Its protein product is CASSLVGGRADTQYF.

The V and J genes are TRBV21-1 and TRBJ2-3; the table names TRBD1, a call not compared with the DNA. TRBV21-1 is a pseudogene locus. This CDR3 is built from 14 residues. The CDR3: CASSPGQGTDTQYF. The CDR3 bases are TGTGCCAGCAGCCCAGGACAGGGGACCGATACGCAGTATTTT.

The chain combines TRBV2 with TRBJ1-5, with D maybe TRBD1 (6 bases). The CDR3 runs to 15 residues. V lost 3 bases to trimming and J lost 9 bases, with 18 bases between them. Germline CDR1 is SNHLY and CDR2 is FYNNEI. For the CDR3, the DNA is TGTGCCAGCAGTGAGGACAGAATTACTGGTTGGCCCCAGCATTTT. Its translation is CASSEDRITGWPQHF.

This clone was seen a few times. In DNA form, the CDR3 reads TGTGCCAGCAGCCAAGCTATTACTGGAAACACCATATATTTT. Encoded protein: CASSQAITGNTIYF. The rearrangement joins TRBV3-1 (or the pseudogene TRBV3-2) to TRBJ1-3; D is undetermined. V gave up 1 base and J gave up 2 bases, with 6 bases separating them. Per the germline V gene, CDR1 is LGHDT and CDR2 is YNNKEL (reference sequence). This CDR3 has 14 residues.

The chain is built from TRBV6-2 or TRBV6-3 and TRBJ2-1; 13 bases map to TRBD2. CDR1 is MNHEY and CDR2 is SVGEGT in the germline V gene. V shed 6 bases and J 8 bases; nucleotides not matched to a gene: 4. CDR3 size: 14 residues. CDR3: CASSRTSGSYEQFF. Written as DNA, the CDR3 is TGTGCCAGCAGCCGGACTAGCGGGAGCTATGAGCAGTTCTTC.

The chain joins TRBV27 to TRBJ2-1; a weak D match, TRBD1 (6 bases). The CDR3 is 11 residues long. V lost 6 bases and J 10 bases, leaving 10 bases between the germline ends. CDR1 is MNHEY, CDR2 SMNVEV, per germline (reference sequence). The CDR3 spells CASSLGQEQFF. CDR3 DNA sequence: TGTGCCAGCAGCCTCGGACAGGAGCAGTTCTTC.

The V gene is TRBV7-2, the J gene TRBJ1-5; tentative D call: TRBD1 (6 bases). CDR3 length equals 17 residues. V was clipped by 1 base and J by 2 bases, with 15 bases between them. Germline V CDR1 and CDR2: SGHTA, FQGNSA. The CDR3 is CASSLGGGAGRNQPQHF. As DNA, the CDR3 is TGTGCCAGCAGCTTAGGTGGGGGGGCCGGGCGCAATCAGCCCCAGCATTTT.

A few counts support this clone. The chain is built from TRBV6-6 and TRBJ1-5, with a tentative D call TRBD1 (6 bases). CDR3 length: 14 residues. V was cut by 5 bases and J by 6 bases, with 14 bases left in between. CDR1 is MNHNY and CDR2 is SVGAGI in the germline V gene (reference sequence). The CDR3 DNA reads TGTGCCAGCAGTACCCAGGGGCAGGGTCAGCCCCAGCATTTT. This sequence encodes CASSTQGQGQPQHF.

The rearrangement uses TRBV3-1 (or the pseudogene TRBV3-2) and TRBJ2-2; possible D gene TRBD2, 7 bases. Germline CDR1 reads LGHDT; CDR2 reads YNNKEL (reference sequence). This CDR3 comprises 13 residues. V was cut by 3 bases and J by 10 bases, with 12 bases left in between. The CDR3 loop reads CASSQGGPAELFF. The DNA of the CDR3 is TGTGCCAGCAGCCAGGGGGGGCCCGCGGAGCTGTTTTTT.

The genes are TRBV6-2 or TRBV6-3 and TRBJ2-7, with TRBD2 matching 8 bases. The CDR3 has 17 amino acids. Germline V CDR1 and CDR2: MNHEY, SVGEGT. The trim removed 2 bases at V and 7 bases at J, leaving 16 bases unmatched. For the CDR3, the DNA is TGTGCCAGCAGTTACGCCCCCTGGCTAGCGGGTTCGGAGGAGCAGTACGTC. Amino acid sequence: CASSYAPWLAGSEEQYV.

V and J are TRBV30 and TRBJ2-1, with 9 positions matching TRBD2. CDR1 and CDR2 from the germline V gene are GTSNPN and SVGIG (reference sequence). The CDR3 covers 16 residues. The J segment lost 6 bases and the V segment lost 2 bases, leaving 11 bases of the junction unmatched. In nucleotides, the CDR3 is TGTGCCTGGAGTCCCCCTCTTGGCGGGAGGGCCAATGAGCAGTTCTTC. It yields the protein CAWSPPLGGRANEQFF.

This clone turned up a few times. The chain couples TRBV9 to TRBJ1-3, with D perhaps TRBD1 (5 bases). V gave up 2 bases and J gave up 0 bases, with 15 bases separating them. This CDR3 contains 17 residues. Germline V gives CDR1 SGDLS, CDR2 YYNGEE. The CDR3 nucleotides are TGTGCCAGCAGCGTTGGCGACAGACGCTTCTCTGGAAACACCATATATTTT. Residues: CASSVGDRRFSGNTIYF.

The CDR3 DNA reads as TGTGCCAGCAGTGATAGCGAGCAGTACGTC. This translates into CASSDSEQYV. This chain connects TRBV2 to TRBJ2-7; no clear D gene. Germline values: CDR1 SNHLY, CDR2 FYNNEI. V shed 3 bases and J shed 6 bases, with 3 bases lying between them. The CDR3 loop spans 10 amino acids.